This record concerns one T cell receptor beta chain sequence. The antigen is not known. An end of the junction differs from the germline gene, which may be a read error. TCRdb's copy holds only in-frame clones and misses some; the assay was immunoSEQ multiplex PCR. The repertoire holds about 2.3 million clones, with over 85% as singletons. The entry originates in a study of shared clonotypes between healthy human individuals. Points from the study as a whole: Rarefaction showed that sequencing of sorted subsets was incomplete (despite large depth). In general, naive subsets displayed greater estimated richness than memory subsets did. Sequencing depth was expected to affect clonotype sharing among donors. Limited genetic and exposure-history diversity came from having few donors.

The CDR3 length is 12 residues. In germline, CDR1 is SGHDN, CDR2 FVKESK. The origin of this receptor is a man aged 18-30 years in good health. Some clones in this sample may be carry-over from other donors' samples. The sequencing sample was made of naive CD4+ T cells from PBMCs. The sample's subset: CD45RA+ positively selected. This chain links TRBV14 with TRBJ2-5; a possible D gene is TRBD1 (6 bases). The CDR3 nucleotides are TGTGCCAGCAGCCAAGTATGGGGGCCCCGAAACTTC. This translates into CASSQVWGPRNF.